This record looks at one T cell receptor (beta chain) sequence and its context. Its matching antigen is unknown. This CDR3 contains 16 residues. The germline CDR1 and CDR2 sequences are SGHTA and FQGNSA. After removal of 5 bases from V and 4 bases from J, the junction contained 10 bases not matched to a gene. This specimen belongs to a study of beta chain features in type 1 diabetes. It was via CD45RO/CCR7/CD25/CD127/CD95/CD27 that CD4+ naive, central memory, regulatory and stem cell-like memory cells were sorted. Since all of the isolated RNA was reverse transcribed, expressed TCRB transcripts were what got sequenced. Sequencing was performed with immunoSEQ multiplex PCR; in TCRdb, only in-frame clones are kept and a portion is missing. The sample consists of some 150,000 clones, 9.7% of them appearing once. Study results and caveats: Significant though moderate, a shortening of TCRB CDR3s appeared in all four CD4+ subsets of Type 1 diabetes patients. PCR might favor shorter templates, equally in patients and controls. For patients, the naive, central memory and Treg TCRB repertoires appeared more alike than for healthy donors.

This clonotype was obtained from a woman aged 40 to 50 in good health. Sequences were obtained from central memory CD4+ T cells from blood. The genes are TRBV7-2 and TRBJ2-5, with 10 bases matching TRBD2. The CDR3 coding sequence is TGTGCCAGCAGCCTAACCCTAGCGGGGGTTCGAGAGACCCAGTACTTC. Its protein is CASSLTLAGVRETQYF.